Each of the 20 T cell receptor beta chains below was sequenced from the same sample in a study of T cell responses to AZD1222 COVID-19 vaccine. Sequenced by immunoSEQ multiplex PCR; TCRdb stores in-frame clones only, minus some. The table includes approximately 110,000 clones, around 81% detected once. The sample was peripheral blood, taken on day 0 of AZD1222 vaccination. The receptors stem from an adult in good health.

The gene calls are TRBV5-1 and TRBJ2-1; D unclear. Trimming took 0 bases from V and 8 from J, leaving 3 bases between them. The CDR3 runs to 11 residues. The germline V gene has CDR1 SGHRS and CDR2 YFSETQ. CDR3 bases: TGCGCCAGCAGCTTGGAGGATGAGCAGTTCTTC. Residues: CASSLEDEQFF.

The chain is built from TRBV5-1 and TRBJ2-5, with D perhaps TRBD1 or TRBD2 (6 bases each). This CDR3 comprises 14 residues. V was shortened by 4 bases and J by 5 bases, with 15 bases between the two germline ends. Germline V gene sequence: CDR1 SGHRS, CDR2 YFSETQ. CDR3 region: CASSRGAPEETQYF. The CDR3 DNA follows: TGCGCCAGCAGCAGGGGGGCGCCTGAGGAGACCCAGTACTTC.

This chain links TRBV28 with TRBJ1-6; D possibly corresponds to TRBD1 (5 bases). The V end was cut by 4 bases, the J end by 10 bases, with 17 bases between. The CDR3 spans 15 residues. The germline V gene encodes CDR1 MDHEN and CDR2 SYDVKM. The CDR3: CASSSRQSRGSPLHF. CDR3 in DNA: TGTGCCAGCAGTTCCCGACAGAGTCGGGGATCACCCCTCCACTTT.

This sequence joins TRBV5-1 and TRBJ1-6, with 7 bases lining up with TRBD1. Germline CDR1 reads SGHRS; CDR2 reads YFSETQ. The CDR3 consists of 15 residues. With 5 bases clipped from V and 6 bases from J, the junction kept 8 bases outside the gene matches. CDR3 sequence (DNA): TGCGCCAGCAGACCCTTGGGACAGCTTAATTCACCCCTCCACTTT. It specifies CASRPLGQLNSPLHF.

This sequence joins TRBV5-5 and TRBJ1-1; D unclear. Per the germline V gene, CDR1 is SGHKS and CDR2 is YYEKEE (reference sequence). The ends were cut back, 4 bases at V and 1 base at J, with 11 bases in the middle. The CDR3 contains 14 residues. The CDR3 reads CASSRAVWNTEAFF. The CDR3 DNA sequence: TGTGCCAGCAGCCGAGCCGTTTGGAACACTGAAGCTTTCTTT.

This clone was seen only once. The V gene is TRBV28, the J gene TRBJ2-1; 10 nucleotides agree with TRBD2. Germline V CDR1 and CDR2: MDHEN, SYDVKM. V was pared by 5 bases and J by 9 bases, with 10 bases of the junction left unmatched. CDR3 length equals 15 residues. The CDR3 DNA sequence: TGTGCCAGCAGTCCCCAACTAGCGGGACTGGCTGAGCAGTTCTTC. It specifies CASSPQLAGLAEQFF. The complete variable domain, with remaining parts taken from reference TRBV28 and TRBJ2-1, reads DVKVTQSSRYLVKRTGEKVFLECVQDMDHENMFWYRQDPGLGLRLIYFSYDVKMKEKGDIPEGYSVSREKKERFSLILESASTNQTSMYLCASSPQLAGLAEQFFGPGTRLTVL.

The chain combines TRBV5-6 with TRBJ1-1, with D tentatively TRBD1 (5 bases). Germline lookup yields CDR1 SGHDT and CDR2 YYEEEE. The V and J ends lost 0 bases and 2 bases respectively, with 11 bases between them. There are 15 residues in the CDR3. For the CDR3, the DNA is TGTGCCAGCAGCTTGGTTGGGGCTCATAACACTGAAGCTTTCTTT. Protein: CASSLVGAHNTEAFF.

The chain employs TRBV6-9 and TRBJ1-4; 9 bases match TRBD1. The CDR3 totals 18 residues. CDR1 and CDR2 from the germline V gene are MNHGY and SVAAGI. Germline trimming cut 0 bases from V and 6 bases from J; bases unmatched to any gene: 11. The CDR3 DNA follows: TGTGCCAGCAGTTATTCCCGGGACAGGGAGAGGAGGTATGAAAAACTGTTTTTT. Translated, it gives CASSYSRDRERRYEKLFF.

This clone was picked up one time. The rearrangement links TRBV5-8 to TRBJ1-1; perhaps TRBD1 as D (5 bases). CDR1 and CDR2 from the germline V gene are SGHTS and YDEGEE. This CDR3 is built from 15 residues. Trimming shortened V by 4 bases and J by 1 base, and 14 bases separated the two germline ends. CDR3 region: CASSLPGTENTEAFF. In nucleotides, the CDR3 is TGTGCCAGCAGCCTCCCCGGGACGGAGAACACTGAAGCTTTCTTT.

A few counts support this clone. The gene calls are TRBV19 and TRBJ1-1; 8 bases line up with TRBD1. The germline CDR1 and CDR2 sequences are LNHDA and SQIVND (reference sequence). The CDR3 length is 13 residues. The V and J ends lost 7 bases and 4 bases, in that order; junction bases with no gene match: 5. CDR3 DNA sequence: TGTGCCAGTAACCGACAGGGGTCCACTGAAGCTTTCTTT. Translated, it gives CASNRQGSTEAFF.

This chain uses TRBV11-1 with TRBJ2-4, with D tentatively TRBD1 (6 bases). V gave up 5 bases and J gave up 6 bases, with 14 bases separating them. Germline CDR1 is SGHAT and CDR2 is FQDESV (reference sequence). CDR3 size: 14 residues. This chain's CDR3 is CASSRASTGNIQYF. The CDR3 DNA follows: TGTGCCAGCAGCAGAGCCTCGACAGGAAACATTCAGTACTTC. Drawing the rest from reference TRBV11-1 and TRBJ2-4, the complete variable domain is EAEVAQSPRYKITEKSQAVAFWCDPISGHATLYWYRQILGQGPELLVQFQDESVVDDSQLPKDRFSAERLKGVDSTLKIQPAELGDSAMYLCASSRASTGNIQYFGAGTRLSVL.

This clone has a single count. V is TRBV11-3 and J is TRBJ2-3; TRBD2 might be the D (5 bases). This CDR3 contains 11 residues. CDR1 is SGHNT, CDR2 YENEEA, per germline. With 8 bases removed from V and 5 bases from J, the gap between germline ends came to 8 bases. CDR3 DNA: TGTGCCAGCGGTCGGGGAGATACGCAGTATTTT. Translation gives CASGRGDTQYF.

The V and J genes are TRBV5-1 and TRBJ1-6; possible D gene TRBD1, 5 bases. The CDR3 contains 15 residues. V was cut by 1 base and J by 7 bases, with 12 bases left in between. Germline V gene sequence: CDR1 SGHRS, CDR2 YFSETQ. The CDR3 region is CASSLWVGANSPLHF. CDR3 sequence (DNA): TGCGCCAGCAGCTTGTGGGTCGGGGCAAATTCACCCCTCCACTTT.

CDR3 region: CASSRDELGTLTFF. The DNA for the CDR3 is TGCGCCAGCAGCCGGGACGAGTTAGGGACTCTGACTTTCTTT. The V gene is TRBV4-1, the J gene TRBJ1-1; the D gene is possibly TRBD1 (5 bases). V lost 4 bases, J lost 12 bases, and 21 bases lay in between. Germline V gene lookup returns CDR1 MGHRA and CDR2 YSYEKL. The CDR3 is 14 residues long.

The chain is built from TRBV12-3 or TRBV12-4 and TRBJ1-1, with D unclear. The CDR3 runs 13 residues. Trimming pared 3 bases from V and 5 bases from J, leaving 10 bases between. The DNA for the CDR3 is TGTGCCAGCAGTTTGGCGGATCTAACTGAAGCTTTCTTT. Residues: CASSLADLTEAFF.

V usage is TRBV9 and J usage is TRBJ1-6; 7 bases line up with TRBD1. Germline CDR1 is SGDLS and CDR2 is YYNGEE. The CDR3 contains 15 residues. J gave up 7 bases and V 7 bases, and 11 bases lay outside the gene matches. CDR3 coding DNA: TGTGCCAGCTCCCCCGGGCAGGGGGGGAATTCACCCCTCCACTTT. It yields the protein CASSPGQGGNSPLHF.

The rearrangement uses TRBV5-1 and TRBJ2-7, with 7 positions matching TRBD1. This CDR3 spans 14 amino acids. V was pared by 3 bases and J by 1 base, with 4 bases of the junction left unmatched. CDR1 and CDR2 (germline): SGHRS, YFSETQ. The CDR3: CASSWRQGSYEQYF. CDR3 coding DNA: TGCGCCAGCAGCTGGAGACAGGGTTCCTACGAGCAGTACTTC.

This clone has more than one count but fewer than ten. This chain joins TRBV11-2 and TRBJ1-1; D is possibly TRBD1 (6 bases). Trimming removed 3 bases from V and 4 bases from J, with 15 bases in between. Germline assignment: CDR1 SGHAT and CDR2 FQNNGV. CDR3 length equals 15 residues. The CDR3 sequence is CASSLGGGYFTEAFF. The CDR3 DNA reads as TGTGCCAGCAGCTTGGGAGGGGGTTATTTCACTGAAGCTTTCTTT.

This clone turned up a few times. This chain connects TRBV3-1 (or the pseudogene TRBV3-2) to TRBJ2-1; 9 bases map to TRBD2. CDR3 length: 15 residues. Germline CDR1 reads LGHDT; CDR2 reads YNNKEL (reference sequence). The V and J ends lost 1 base and 9 bases, in that order; junction bases with no gene match: 7. This CDR3 reads CASSQVGSGGTEQFF. The DNA for the CDR3 is TGTGCCAGCAGCCAAGTCGGTAGCGGGGGTACTGAGCAGTTCTTC.

This chain uses TRBV5-1 with TRBJ1-6, with a possible D match to TRBD1 (5 bases). Germline CDR1 SGHRS, CDR2 YFSETQ. The CDR3 runs 14 residues. Trimming cost V 7 bases and J 8 bases, with 16 bases left between them. CDR3 sequence (DNA): TGCGCCAGCGCAGTAGGGGCCCGTGATTCACCCCTCCACTTT. Encoded protein: CASAVGARDSPLHF.